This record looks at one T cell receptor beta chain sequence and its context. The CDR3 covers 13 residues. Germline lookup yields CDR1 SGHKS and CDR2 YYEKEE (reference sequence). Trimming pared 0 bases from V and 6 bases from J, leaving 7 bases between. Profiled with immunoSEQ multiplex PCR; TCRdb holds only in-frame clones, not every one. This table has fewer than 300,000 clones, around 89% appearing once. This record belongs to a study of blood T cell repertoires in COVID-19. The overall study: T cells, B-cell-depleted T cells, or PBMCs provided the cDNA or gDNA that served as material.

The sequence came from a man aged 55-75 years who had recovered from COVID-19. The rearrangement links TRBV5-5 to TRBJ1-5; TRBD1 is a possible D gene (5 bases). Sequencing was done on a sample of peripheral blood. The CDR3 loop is CASSLAGGQPQHF. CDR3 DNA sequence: TGTGCCAGCAGCTTGGCCGGGGGTCAGCCCCAGCATTTT.